Following are 23 T cell receptor beta chains from one sample sequenced in a study of siplizumab effects on memory and regulatory T cells. TCRdb keeps only in-frame clones here, not all; method: immunoSEQ multiplex PCR. The sample comprises around 87,000 clones, 90% of which are singletons, and roughly 14% rests with the top ten. The sequenced sample was CD4+ T cells sorted from blood. The receptor source for this set is a human donor in good health.

The genes are TRBV18 and TRBJ2-1; 7 nucleotides agree with TRBD1. With 10 bases clipped from V and 8 bases from J, the junction kept 8 bases outside the gene matches. Germline-derived CDR1 and CDR2 are KGHSH and LQKENI. There are 12 residues in the CDR3. The CDR3 DNA is TGTGCCACCAGACAGGGCGAACATGAGCAGTTCTTC. Protein sequence: CATRQGEHEQFF.

This clone came up a few times. The chain is built from TRBV9 and TRBJ2-7; possible D gene TRBD2, 6 bases. From germline, CDR1 is SGDLS and CDR2 YYNGEE. Trimming left V 2 bases short and J 2 bases short, with 14 bases between. The CDR3 is made up of 15 amino acids. CDR3 sequence reads: CASSVGSGKTYEQYF. For the CDR3, the DNA is TGTGCCAGCAGCGTTGGTAGCGGTAAGACCTACGAGCAGTACTTC. The variable domain in full, with the rest retrieved from reference TRBV9 and TRBJ2-7, is DSGVTQTPKHLITATGQRVTLRCSPRSGDLSVYWYQQSLDQGLQFLIQYYNGEERAKGNILERFSAQQFPDLHSELNLSSLELGDSALYFCASSVGSGKTYEQYFGPGTRLTVT.

This chain links TRBV14 with TRBJ2-6; a weak D match, TRBD2 (6 bases). The V end lost 0 bases, the J end lost 4 bases, and 10 bases lay between the germline ends. Looked up from germline, CDR1 is SGHDN and CDR2 is FVKESK. The CDR3 is 16 amino acids. The CDR3 region is CASSQDLGRGANVLTF. The CDR3 nucleotides read TGTGCCAGCAGCCAAGATTTAGGGAGGGGGGCCAACGTCCTGACTTTC.

The chain is built from TRBV30 and TRBJ2-7; the D is unclear. This CDR3 has 13 residues. Germline CDR1 GTSNPN, CDR2 SVGIG (reference sequence). Trimming left V 2 bases short and J 3 bases short, with 11 bases between. In DNA, the CDR3 is TGTGCCTGGAGTAATACACTCTACTACGAGCAGTACTTC. Translating it yields CAWSNTLYYEQYF.

The chain is built from TRBV19 and TRBJ2-7; 10 bases align to TRBD1. Per germline, CDR1 LNHDA and CDR2 SQIVND (reference sequence). CDR3 length equals 15 residues. V trimming: 3 bases; J trimming: 2 bases; junction bases outside the gene matches: 4. The CDR3, as DNA: TGTGCCAGTAGTATGGGACAGGGGTCCGCCTACGAGCAGTACTTC. Encoded protein: CASSMGQGSAYEQYF.

V is TRBV6-1 and J is TRBJ2-7, with 9 bases identical to TRBD1. The CDR3 has 15 residues. Trimming took 1 base from V and 3 from J; bases not matched to a gene: 4. The germline gives CDR1 MNHNS, CDR2 SASEGT. CDR3 protein: CASSEVGTGIYEQYF. CDR3 DNA sequence: TGTGCCAGCAGTGAAGTCGGGACAGGGATCTACGAGCAGTACTTC.

The chain joins TRBV6-1 to TRBJ2-4, with TRBD1 matching over 7 bases. The junction had 6 bases not matched to a gene; V was cut back by 4 bases and J by 0 bases. The CDR3 extends over 16 amino acids. CDR1 and CDR2 from the germline V gene are MNHNS and SASEGT. Written as DNA, the CDR3 is TGTGCCAGCAGTGGCTCCGGGACAGTAGCCAAAAACATTCAGTACTTC. This gives the protein CASSGSGTVAKNIQYF.

The chain couples TRBV6-5 to TRBJ1-1, with D hard to call. The CDR3 has 15 amino acids. The germline V gene encodes CDR1 MNHEY and CDR2 SVGAGI. V was pared by 4 bases and J by 2 bases, with 14 bases between. CDR3 protein: CASSSVRETNTEAFF. CDR3 nucleotide sequence: TGTGCCAGCAGTTCAGTTCGGGAAACAAACACTGAAGCTTTCTTT.

The chain is built from TRBV4-3 and TRBJ2-7; D is unresolved. V dropped 3 bases and J dropped 1 base, with 13 bases sitting between them. Germline-derived CDR1 and CDR2 are LGHNA and YSLEER. The CDR3 runs 15 residues. CDR3 loop: CASSQVNDLSYEQYF. The CDR3 DNA is TGCGCCAGCAGCCAGGTGAACGATTTGTCCTACGAGCAGTACTTC.

CDR3 coding DNA: TGCGCCAGCAGTGTCAGCACCCAGCCCCAGCATTTT. This encodes CASSVSTQPQHF. V usage is TRBV10-2 and J usage is TRBJ1-5; D uncertain. This CDR3 is 12 amino acids long. In germline, CDR1 is WSHSY, CDR2 SAAADI. Trimming removed 4 bases at V and 7 bases at J, with 8 bases between.

This rearrangement joins TRBV7-2 to TRBJ1-1, with D hard to call. The CDR3 covers 13 residues. Germline CDR1 and CDR2: SGHTA and FQGNSA. V gave up 5 bases and J gave up 10 bases, with 17 bases separating them. The CDR3 coding sequence is TGTGCCAGCAGCGCCCAGGCCCCAACCCCAGCTTTCTTT. Its translation is CASSAQAPTPAFF.

The chain carries TRBV7-2 and TRBJ1-2, with 8 bases matching TRBD1. The CDR3 is made up of 14 amino acids. V was clipped by 3 bases and J by 4 bases; unmatched bases: 4. CDR1 and CDR2 from the germline V gene are SGHTA and FQGNSA. CDR3 sequence (DNA): TGTGCCAGCAGCTTCAGGGGGCGCGGCTATGGCTACACCTTC. Protein sequence: CASSFRGRGYGYTF.

V usage is TRBV7-8 and J usage is TRBJ2-1; TRBD2 aligns across 9 bases. Germline-derived CDR1 and CDR2 are SGHVS and FQNEAQ. V lost 5 bases to trimming and J lost 13 bases; unmatched junction nucleotides: 18. The CDR3 has 16 residues. Written as DNA, the CDR3 is TGTGCCAGCAGCATAACCCCCTGGGGTAGCGGGAGTTACCAGTTCTTC. Its protein product is CASSITPWGSGSYQFF.

This clone turned up a few times. V and J are TRBV5-1 and TRBJ2-3, with no clear D. Germline V gene lookup returns CDR1 SGHRS and CDR2 YFSETQ. V lost 4 bases and J lost 4, with 13 bases in between. The length of the CDR3 is 14 residues. Written as DNA, the CDR3 is TGCGCCAGCAGCATTACTACCGGAGCAGATACGCAGTATTTT. It codes for CASSITTGADTQYF.

This clone was counted once. The junction shows a germline mismatch at one end, possibly a read error. This chain connects TRBV6-1 to TRBJ2-5; 8 bases match TRBD2. Per the germline V gene, CDR1 is MNHNS and CDR2 is SASEGT. This CDR3 region has 15 residues. The CDR3 DNA follows: TGTGCCAACAGTGAAGCGGGCGGGAGGTCAGAGACCCAGTACTTC. The encoded protein is CANSEAGGRSETQYF.

This sequence joins TRBV12-5 and TRBJ2-1; D unresolved. The CDR3 has 17 residues. The germline V gene has CDR1 LGHNT and CDR2 FRNRAP. The V gene lost 0 bases and the J gene lost 3 bases, with 15 bases spanning the gap. The CDR3 protein is CASGLVLDNRNYNEQFF. CDR3 nucleotides: TGTGCTAGTGGTTTGGTACTTGACAACCGGAACTACAATGAGCAGTTCTTC.

V gene TRBV5-8 combines with J gene TRBJ1-5; D gene unclear. The germline V and J ends were trimmed by 2 bases and 3 bases, with 9 bases remaining between them. The CDR3 runs 14 residues. CDR1 is SGHTS and CDR2 is YDEGEE in the germline V gene. This CDR3 reads CASSFESYNQPQHF. CDR3 bases: TGTGCCAGCAGCTTCGAAAGCTACAATCAGCCCCAGCATTTT.

The rearrangement uses TRBV2 and TRBJ2-5; D not resolved. V lost 9 bases and J 5 bases, leaving 10 bases between the germline ends. Germline loops: CDR1 SNHLY, CDR2 FYNNEI. The CDR3 runs 11 residues. For the CDR3, the DNA is TGTGCCAGTCGAACTGTGGAGACCCAGTACTTC. Amino acid sequence: CASRTVETQYF.

The rearrangement links TRBV5-1 to TRBJ2-2, with 13 positions matching TRBD2. The CDR3 runs 17 residues. J was trimmed by 5 bases and V by 7 bases; bases with no gene match: 11. Germline CDR1 and CDR2: SGHRS and YFSETQ. This CDR3 reads CASGGTSGNTWTGELFF. The CDR3 bases are TGCGCCAGCGGCGGGACTAGCGGGAACACTTGGACCGGGGAGCTGTTTTTT.

The DNA of the CDR3 is TGTGCCAGCTCACCACCTTTGACAGAGCCCTCGTACAATGAGCAGTTCTTC. Its translation is CASSPPLTEPSYNEQFF. The rearrangement uses TRBV18 and TRBJ2-1, with TRBD1 as a possible D gene (5 bases). The CDR3 sequence is 17 residues long. Germline values: CDR1 KGHSH, CDR2 LQKENI. The V and J ends lost 0 bases and 4 bases respectively, with 16 bases between them.

Comments on this clone: The sample carries other DNA sequences with the same CDR3. The gene calls are TRBV2 and TRBJ2-1, with 10 bases fitting TRBD2. CDR3 length equals 15 residues. With 5 bases clipped from V and 2 bases from J, the junction kept 3 bases outside the gene matches. Per germline, CDR1 SNHLY and CDR2 FYNNEI. This chain's CDR3 is CASSRTSGTYNEQFF. Written as DNA, the CDR3 is TGTGCCAGCAGTCGGACTAGCGGCACCTACAATGAGCAGTTCTTC.

This clone has more than one count but fewer than ten. The CDR3 DNA sequence: TGCGCCAGCAGTGAGTCGGGACAGGGGGCTGGGCATGAGCAGTTCTTC. This encodes CASSESGQGAGHEQFF. The chain couples TRBV10-1 to TRBJ2-1; 12 bases are a match to TRBD1. The CDR3 has 16 amino acids. With 0 bases clipped from V and 8 bases from J, the junction kept 5 bases outside the gene matches. The germline V gene has CDR1 WNHNN and CDR2 SYGVQD (reference sequence).

J is TRBJ2-1 and V is TRBV12-5; D perhaps matches TRBD2 (5 bases). This CDR3 spans 18 amino acids. Germline V gives CDR1 LGHNT, CDR2 FRNRAP. V lost 0 bases, J lost 1 base, and 16 bases lay in between. For the CDR3, the DNA is TGTGCTAGTGGTTTGGTACTAGGCGGACCGGGATCCTACAATGAGCAGTTCTTC. Its translation: CASGLVLGGPGSYNEQFF.